This TCR beta chain was profiled in a study of blood T cell repertoires in COVID-19. Study overall: Researchers got acute and convalescent COVID-19 samples from the United States, Italy and Spain. PBMCs, B-cell-depleted T cells, or T cells were the source of the cDNA or gDNA that made up the material.

V shed 6 bases, J shed 5 bases, and the junction held 4 bases outside the gene matches. CDR1 is ENHRY, CDR2 SYGVKD, per germline. The CDR3 is 13 amino acids. Original handling: Reference gene primer amplification yielded estimated nucleated cell counts. Here immunoSEQ multiplex PCR was the method, and the copy in TCRdb shows in-frame clones only, minus some. The V and J calls and clone size were taken over from that table, and D and trimming were inferred from the DNA. Found here are some 100,000 clones, around nine tenths of them singletons; the top ten hold under 13%. This rearrangement joins TRBV10-3 to TRBJ2-4, with 7 bases fitting TRBD2. Source material: peripheral blood. The TCR comes from a man aged 45-60 years with acute or convalescent COVID-19. CDR3 nucleotides: TGTGCCATCAGCTGGGACTACCAAAACATTCAGTACTTC. Protein product: CAISWDYQNIQYF.